Each of the 24 T cell receptor beta chains below was sequenced from the same sample in a study of technical replicates of blood from several donors. Assay used: immunoSEQ multiplex PCR; TCRdb lists only in-frame clones, some missing. The sample holds more than 55,000 clones, 85% to 95% seen once. The material sequenced was T cells isolated from PBMCs. The receptors were gathered from a human donor in good health.

The chain links TRBV19 to TRBJ2-1; 10 nucleotides match TRBD2. Germline CDR1 is LNHDA and CDR2 is SQIVND (reference sequence). CDR3 size: 15 residues. V lost 3 bases to trimming and J lost 10 bases; unmatched junction nucleotides: 9. CDR3 nucleotide sequence: TGTGCCAGTAGTATCGTAGCGGGGGGACCGGGCGAGCAGTTCTTC. Its protein product is CASSIVAGGPGEQFF.

The V gene is TRBV10-3, the J gene TRBJ2-7, with TRBD2 matching over 11 bases. Looked up from germline, CDR1 is ENHRY and CDR2 is SYGVKD. The CDR3 runs 14 residues. V shed 5 bases, J shed 2 bases, and the junction held 2 bases outside the gene matches. DNA of the CDR3: TGTGCCATCAGTCCGGGACTAGCGGCCTACGAGCAGTACTTC. Protein product: CAISPGLAAYEQYF.

The chain couples TRBV6-6 to TRBJ2-7; D perhaps matches TRBD1 (5 bases). With 6 bases removed from V and 3 bases from J, the gap between germline ends came to 15 bases. The CDR3 is made up of 14 amino acids. Germline V lookup: CDR1 MNHNY, CDR2 SVGAGI (reference sequence). CDR3: CASRHLDSDYEQYF. The CDR3 bases are TGTGCCAGCAGGCACCTTGACAGCGACTACGAGCAGTACTTC.

The CDR3 nucleotides are TGTGCCACCAGCCCCAGGAGGGTCTCTGGAAACACCATATATTTT. Translated: CATSPRRVSGNTIYF. This chain joins TRBV15 and TRBJ1-3; D is ambiguous. V was pared by 5 bases and J by 0 bases, with 11 bases between. Germline V gene lookup returns CDR1 LNHNV and CDR2 YYDKDF (reference sequence). The CDR3 runs 15 residues.

The chain is built from TRBV7-3 and TRBJ1-1; D remains unclear. Trimming removed 5 bases from V and 0 bases from J, with 10 bases in between. Per germline, CDR1 SGHTA and CDR2 FQGTGA. The CDR3 totals 14 residues. This CDR3 reads CASSLVEMNTEAFF. DNA of the CDR3: TGTGCCAGCAGCCTGGTAGAAATGAACACTGAAGCTTTCTTT.

The chain carries TRBV28 and TRBJ2-1, with 9 nucleotides matching TRBD1. V was clipped by 2 bases and J by 6 bases; unmatched bases: 11. From germline, CDR1 is MDHEN and CDR2 SYDVKM. The CDR3 consists of 17 residues. The CDR3 reads CASSLGASQGAVNEQFF. The CDR3, as DNA: TGTGCCAGCAGTTTAGGGGCGTCACAGGGGGCCGTCAATGAGCAGTTCTTC.

This chain uses TRBV5-5 with TRBJ1-2; D is unresolved. The germline gives CDR1 SGHKS, CDR2 YYEKEE (reference sequence). This CDR3 has 14 amino acids. V lost 4 bases and J lost 4, with 14 bases in between. CDR3 region: CASSIGSGIYGYTF. The CDR3 nucleotides read TGTGCCAGCAGCATCGGCTCAGGAATCTATGGCTACACCTTC.

The CDR3 sequence: CASSSGLVLVDTQYF. The CDR3 DNA sequence: TGCGCCAGCAGCTCGGGACTAGTTCTGGTTGATACGCAGTATTTT. This chain joins TRBV5-1 and TRBJ2-3; TRBD2 matches at 8 bases. V was pared by 3 bases and J by 6 bases, with 9 bases of the junction left unmatched. CDR1 and CDR2 (germline): SGHRS, YFSETQ. The CDR3 is 15 amino acids. The full variable domain, its missing parts supplied by reference TRBV5-1 and TRBJ2-3, is KAGVTQTPRYLIKTRGQQVTLSCSPISGHRSVSWYQQTPGQGLQFLFEYFSETQRNKGNFPGRFSGRQFSNSRSEMNVSTLELGDSALYLCASSSGLVLVDTQYFGPGTRLTVL.

This clone has only one observation. The J gene is TRBJ2-7, the V gene TRBV4-3; 9 bases map to TRBD2. The junction had 4 bases not matched to a gene; V was cut back by 0 bases and J by 4 bases. Per the germline V gene, CDR1 is LGHNA and CDR2 is YSLEER. The CDR3 has 15 amino acids. The CDR3, as DNA: TGCGCCAGCAGCCAAGAAGGTAGCGGGAGATACGAGCAGTACTTC. This gives the protein CASSQEGSGRYEQYF.

This sequence joins TRBV9 and TRBJ2-3, with D possibly being TRBD2 (5 bases). The CDR3 consists of 15 residues. V dropped 4 bases and J dropped 1 base, with 13 bases sitting between them. The germline V gene encodes CDR1 SGDLS and CDR2 YYNGEE. The CDR3: CASSLPNSGTDTQYF. The CDR3 coding sequence is TGTGCCAGCAGCCTCCCTAATAGCGGCACAGATACGCAGTATTTT.

The chain couples TRBV9 to TRBJ2-5; 9 nucleotides align to TRBD2. This CDR3 contains 16 residues. Germline values: CDR1 SGDLS, CDR2 YYNGEE. Trimming at V came to 0 bases and at J to 3 bases, leaving 6 bases not matched to a gene. The CDR3 reads CASSVGGSGSEETQYF. CDR3 sequence (DNA): TGTGCCAGCAGCGTAGGGGGTAGCGGGAGTGAAGAGACCCAGTACTTC.

The rearrangement joins TRBV7-8 to TRBJ1-3; 7 positions match TRBD1. This CDR3 has 15 amino acids. Germline CDR1 is SGHVS and CDR2 is FQNEAQ. V trimming: 4 bases; J trimming: 0 bases; junction bases outside the gene matches: 3. This CDR3 reads CASSWDSFSGNTIYF. CDR3 bases: TGTGCCAGCAGCTGGGACAGTTTCTCTGGAAACACCATATATTTT.

The J gene is TRBJ1-3, the V gene TRBV9; D is uncertain. Germline CDR1 is SGDLS and CDR2 is YYNGEE. The CDR3 extends over 15 amino acids. The germline V and J ends were trimmed by 0 bases and 1 base, with 8 bases remaining between them. CDR3 DNA sequence: TGTGCCAGCAGCGTAGCCGGGGTGTCTGGAAACACCATATATTTT. It encodes CASSVAGVSGNTIYF.

V and J are TRBV29-1 and TRBJ2-1; D unresolved. V lost 3 bases, J lost 1 base, and 7 bases lay in between. CDR3 length equals 13 residues. Germline CDR1 and CDR2: SQVTM and ANQGSEA. The CDR3 loop reads CSVDQTSYNEQFF. DNA of the CDR3: TGCAGCGTTGATCAAACATCCTACAATGAGCAGTTCTTC.

The genes are TRBV7-2 and TRBJ1-5; 9 nucleotides agree with TRBD1. This CDR3 is 15 amino acids long. V was pared by 5 bases and J by 7 bases, with 9 bases of the junction left unmatched. CDR1 SGHTA and CDR2 FQGNSA come from the germline V gene. CDR3 nucleotide sequence: TGTGCCAGCAGCACCCCCGAGGACAGGGGCCAGCCCCAGCATTTT. Translated: CASSTPEDRGQPQHF.

The chain is built from TRBV28 and TRBJ2-7; 7 nucleotides match TRBD2. The ends lost 7 bases at V and 3 bases at J; junction bases unmatched: 12. Germline CDR1 and CDR2: MDHEN and SYDVKM. This CDR3 comprises 15 residues. The CDR3 here is CASKEGGGESYEQYF. The CDR3 coding sequence is TGTGCCAGCAAGGAGGGTGGGGGGGAGAGCTACGAGCAGTACTTC.

This clone was observed a single time. The chain combines TRBV6-4 with TRBJ2-7; TRBD2 agrees at 8 bases. V dropped 3 bases and J dropped 4; count of bases not matched to a gene: 8. Germline V gives CDR1 MRHNA, CDR2 SNTAGT. The CDR3 sequence is 15 residues long. For the CDR3, the DNA is TGTGCCAGCAGTGAATATGGCGGGAGGACTTACGAGCAGTACTTC. This sequence encodes CASSEYGGRTYEQYF.

The rearrangement uses TRBV7-8 and TRBJ2-1; possibly TRBD2 for D (6 bases). CDR1 SGHVS and CDR2 FQNEAQ come from the germline V gene. The CDR3 is 15 residues long. V was clipped by 4 bases and J by 0 bases, with 10 bases between them. DNA of the CDR3: TGTGCCAGCAGCTCGCGCGGGGACTCCTACAATGAGCAGTTCTTC. Protein sequence: CASSSRGDSYNEQFF.

The rearrangement joins TRBV6-5 to TRBJ1-4, with D perhaps TRBD1 (6 bases). V lost 2 bases and J lost 10, with 20 bases in between. This CDR3 has 16 amino acids. The germline CDR1 and CDR2 sequences are MNHEY and SVGAGI. CDR3 DNA sequence: TGTGCCAGCAGTTACACTAGGGGGAACGCAGTCGGAAAACTGTTTTTT. It encodes CASSYTRGNAVGKLFF.

The chain has TRBV11-2 and TRBJ2-1; 8 bases line up with TRBD2. With 4 bases clipped from V and 2 bases from J, the junction kept 4 bases outside the gene matches. This CDR3 contains 15 residues. From germline, CDR1 is SGHAT and CDR2 FQNNGV. The CDR3 spells CASSSGTSPYNEQFF. The DNA of the CDR3 is TGTGCCAGCAGCTCCGGGACTAGTCCCTACAATGAGCAGTTCTTC.

This rearrangement joins TRBV19 to TRBJ2-2; TRBD2 matches 12 bases. Germline V gene sequence: CDR1 LNHDA, CDR2 SQIVND (reference sequence). There are 17 residues in the CDR3. Trimming took 3 bases from V and 6 from J; bases not matched to a gene: 8. In DNA, the CDR3 is TGTGCCAGTAGTATGGGACGGACTAGCGGGACGTCCGGGGAGCTGTTTTTT. Translated: CASSMGRTSGTSGELFF.

This clone was observed a single time. This chain joins TRBV28 and TRBJ2-7; D ambiguous. Per germline, CDR1 MDHEN and CDR2 SYDVKM. CDR3 size: 14 residues. Trimming removed 4 bases from V and 1 base from J, with 11 bases in between. The CDR3 nucleotides are TGTGCCAGCAGTTCTGCCACGACATCCTACGAGCAGTACTTC. Its protein is CASSSATTSYEQYF.

The rearrangement uses TRBV7-3 and TRBJ1-1, with D possibly being TRBD1 (6 bases). The CDR3 is made up of 13 amino acids. V lost 3 bases to trimming and J lost 4 bases, with 9 bases between them. Germline CDR1 is SGHTA and CDR2 is FQGTGA. CDR3 sequence reads: CASSFRGGTEAFF. The DNA for the CDR3 is TGTGCCAGCAGCTTTAGGGGGGGCACTGAAGCTTTCTTT.

For the CDR3, the DNA is TGTGCCAGCGGCAGGGGTGGGGAAGAGACCCAGTACTTC. This translates into CASGRGGEETQYF. The chain uses TRBV6-5 and TRBJ2-5; a possible D gene is TRBD1 (6 bases). This CDR3 comprises 13 residues. Germline CDR1 is MNHEY and CDR2 is SVGAGI. V shed 8 bases and J shed 3 bases, with 13 bases lying between them.